This T cell receptor beta chain emerged from a study of T-cell memory formation after mild COVID-19. Study-level background: Clusters were largely donor specific. Findings and limits, study-wide: Certain responding clones were present in pre-infection memory, suggesting participation of cross-reactive memory. Researchers report contracting CD4+ clones mostly in CM and EM, with CD8+ clones in EMRA.

The CDR3 is 15 amino acids. Germline CDR1 LGHDT, CDR2 YNNKEL (reference sequence). The V segment lost 3 bases and the J segment 3 bases; nucleotides outside the gene matches: 3. Comments on this clonotype: Its specificity is unknown.

With constant-segment primers, 5'RACE yielded cDNA libraries of TCR alpha and TCR beta that carried sample barcodes and UMIs. TCRdb re-called the 5' RACE reads with MiXCR, one entry per CDR3 protein. Of 200,000 to 250,000 distinct CDR3 sequences in the sample, 15% are singletons; the top ten hold over 2%. The sequencing sample was made of PBMCs or a T cell subset sorted from them (not recorded which). The J gene is TRBJ1-1, the V gene TRBV3-1; 11 positions agree with TRBD1. This clonotype was sampled from an adult woman who had mild COVID-19 (a few samples of this study predate the infection). Cell type and time point are not known. For the CDR3, the DNA is TGTGCCAGCAGCCACTTGGGACAGGGGGACACTGAAGCTTTCTTT. Its translation is CASSHLGQGDTEAFF. The variable domain in full, with the rest retrieved from reference TRBV3-1 and TRBJ1-1, is DTAVSQTPKYLVTQMGNDKSIKCEQNLGHDTMYWYKQDSKKFLKIMFSYNNKELIINETVPNRFSPKSPDKAHLNLHINSLELGDSAVYFCASSHLGQGDTEAFFGQGTRLTVV.